This T cell receptor beta chain derives from a study of shared T cell receptors in the human thymus. Concerning this clone itself: At one end the junction does not follow the germline gene, possibly because of a read error.

Assay: immunoSEQ multiplex PCR; the TCRdb copy retains only in-frame clones and omits some. The sample carries hundreds of thousands of clones, 85% to 95% recorded once. The CDR3 sequence is 13 residues long. Germline V gene data show CDR1 as LNHDA and CDR2 as SQIVND (reference sequence). The TCR was taken from a human donor. Sequencing was done on a sample of thymocytes. V is TRBV19 and J is TRBJ1-5; D is perhaps TRBD1 (6 bases). The CDR3 loop is CATKGGPNQTQHF. The CDR3 DNA follows: TGTGCCACCAAAGGGGGGCCGAATCAGACCCAGCATTTT.